Listed here are 23 T cell receptor beta chains from one sample, sequenced in a study of blood T cells in healthy people across ages. Using a J-beta primer mix together with a sample-barcoded 5' primer, a second PCR was run for roughly 7 to 11 cycles. TCRdb fed the 5' RACE reads into MiXCR, producing one record per CDR3 protein. Here the sample spans 1.2 million to 1.5 million distinct CDR3 sequences, roughly 64% being singletons. Sequencing was carried out using blood. The receptors originated from a man younger than 35 in good health.

This clonotype was counted a few times. CDR3 loop: CASSYNPSASGEQNEQYF. The CDR3 region has the DNA TGTGCCAGCAGTTACAACCCATCTGCTAGCGGGGAACAAAACGAGCAGTACTTC. The rearrangement links TRBV6-2 or TRBV6-3 to TRBJ2-7; 9 bases align to TRBD2. Germline V gives CDR1 MNHEY, CDR2 SVGEGT. The CDR3 extends over 18 amino acids. V dropped 2 bases and J dropped 5; count of bases not matched to a gene: 16.

The chain joins TRBV7-2 to TRBJ1-2; D gene uncertain. V was shortened by 5 bases and J by 3 bases, with 7 bases between the two germline ends. This CDR3 region has 12 residues. Looked up from germline, CDR1 is SGHTA and CDR2 is FQGNSA. CDR3 amino acids: CASSPRYYGYTF. The CDR3 DNA reads TGTGCCAGCAGCCCACGATACTATGGCTACACCTTC.

The chain recombines TRBV7-6 with TRBJ2-7, with D hard to call. There are 14 residues in the CDR3. Germline V gene lookup returns CDR1 SGHVS and CDR2 FNYEAQ. V gave up 5 bases and J gave up 3 bases, with 14 bases separating them. Here the CDR3 reads CASSAEQGHYEQYF. In DNA, the CDR3 is TGTGCCAGCAGCGCCGAGCAAGGTCACTACGAGCAGTACTTC.

The V call is TRBV7-2, the J call TRBJ1-6; D is unclear. Germline V gene data show CDR1 as SGHTA and CDR2 as FQGNSA. Trimming cost V 5 bases and J 10 bases, with 12 bases left between them. CDR3 size: 13 residues. In nucleotides, the CDR3 is TGTGCCAGCAGCCAGCCGGGCACCTCACCCCTCCACTTT. It codes for CASSQPGTSPLHF.

This clonotype was observed a single time. The genes are TRBV4-1 and TRBJ2-7; D may be TRBD2 (6 bases). The V gene lost 2 bases and the J gene lost 3 bases, with 14 bases spanning the gap. The CDR3 runs 15 residues. In germline, CDR1 is MGHRA, CDR2 YSYEKL. CDR3 residues: CASSQTWRGVYEQYF. In DNA form, the CDR3 reads TGCGCCAGCAGCCAAACATGGCGGGGAGTCTACGAGCAGTACTTC.

On this clonotype itself: The germline gene is not matched at one end of the junction; a read error may be the cause. The rearrangement joins TRBV11-2 to TRBJ2-4, with 13 bases that match TRBD2. The closer fit of TRBJ2-5 to the DNA end suggests the J call may be wrong. Germline values: CDR1 SGHAT, CDR2 FQNNGV. This CDR3 has 20 residues. The CDR3 spells CAGSLDSRQGGTSGEETQYF. The CDR3 DNA is TGTGCCGGCAGCTTAGACTCTCGACAGGGAGGGACTAGCGGGGAAGAGACCCAGTACTTC.

The sample holds one count of this clonotype. The chain uses TRBV6-1 and TRBJ2-4, with a tentative D call TRBD1 (6 bases). The J call may not be correct, given that the DNA end is closer to TRBJ2-7. Germline V gives CDR1 MNHNS, CDR2 SASEGT. The CDR3 loop spans 14 amino acids. The CDR3 sequence: CASTHRVRSYEQYF. CDR3 DNA sequence: TGTGCCAGCACTCACAGGGTGAGGTCCTACGAGCAGTACTTC.

This clonotype has just a few counts. The rearrangement links TRBV15 to TRBJ1-2, with 9 bases matching TRBD1. The CDR3 has 16 residues. Germline lookup yields CDR1 LNHNV and CDR2 YYDKDF (reference sequence). V shed 4 bases, J shed 3 bases, and the junction held 9 bases outside the gene matches. The CDR3, as DNA: TGTGCCACCAGCACCAGACAGGGGGTTTTGGACTATGGCTACACCTTC. Translation gives CATSTRQGVLDYGYTF.

The chain recombines TRBV6-1 with TRBJ2-5, with D perhaps being TRBD1 or TRBD2 (5 bases each). The CDR3 length is 14 residues. Per germline, CDR1 MNHNS and CDR2 SASEGT. The V end lost 6 bases, the J end lost 5 bases, and 16 bases lay between the germline ends. The CDR3 nucleotides read TGTGCCAGCAGCCGGGGCGGCCAGGAGGAGACCCAGTACTTC. Translated, it gives CASSRGGQEETQYF.

This clonotype has just a few counts. V usage is TRBV27 and J usage is TRBJ2-7; D is possibly TRBD1 or TRBD2 (5 bases each). CDR3 length: 14 residues. V was shortened by 4 bases and J by 2 bases, with 12 bases between the two germline ends. Germline V gene data show CDR1 as MNHEY and CDR2 as SMNVEV (reference sequence). CDR3 sequence: CASSSSGAPYEQYF. CDR3 in DNA: TGTGCCAGCAGTTCCTCCGGGGCACCCTACGAGCAGTACTTC.

The CDR3 reads CASSVSPTGSGANVLTF. The DNA for the CDR3 is TGTGCCAGCAGCGTATCACCAACAGGCTCCGGGGCCAACGTCCTGACTTTC. The J gene is TRBJ2-6, the V gene TRBV9; possible D gene TRBD1, 5 bases. Germline V lookup: CDR1 SGDLS, CDR2 YYNGEE. The V and J ends lost 1 base and 4 bases respectively, with 15 bases between them. This CDR3 is built from 17 residues. The full variable domain, its missing parts supplied by reference TRBV9 and TRBJ2-6, is DSGVTQTPKHLITATGQRVTLRCSPRSGDLSVYWYQQSLDQGLQFLIQYYNGEERAKGNILERFSAQQFPDLHSELNLSSLELGDSALYFCASSVSPTGSGANVLTFGAGSRLTVL.

The V and J genes are TRBV3-1 and TRBJ2-3; 7 bases are a match to TRBD2. The CDR3 covers 13 residues. After removal of 0 bases from V and 9 bases from J, the junction contained 3 bases not matched to a gene. From germline, CDR1 is LGHDT and CDR2 YNNKEL (reference sequence). The DNA of the CDR3 is TGTGCCAGCAGCCAAGATCTGGGGGGGACGCAGTATTTT. Translated: CASSQDLGGTQYF.

The V and J genes are TRBV6-5 and TRBJ1-1, with 8 bases identical to TRBD1. Germline trimming cut 4 bases from V and 5 bases from J; bases unmatched to any gene: 9. The CDR3 totals 15 residues. From germline, CDR1 is MNHEY and CDR2 SVGAGI. The CDR3 is CASSSLGQGLTEAFF. CDR3 coding DNA: TGTGCCAGCAGTTCCCTAGGACAGGGCCTTACTGAAGCTTTCTTT.

This chain connects TRBV3-1 to TRBJ1-5; D not resolved. The CDR3 has 15 amino acids. V dropped 1 base and J dropped 3 bases, with 10 bases sitting between them. Germline V lookup: CDR1 LGHDT, CDR2 YNNKEL (reference sequence). The DNA for the CDR3 is TGTGCCAGCAGCCAAGGTTGGCAGACCAATCAGCCCCAGCATTTT. Translated: CASSQGWQTNQPQHF.

This clonotype was observed a few times. The rearrangement uses TRBV29-1 and TRBJ2-7; tentatively, D is TRBD1 (6 bases). The CDR3 loop spans 14 amino acids. V lost 0 bases and J lost 5, with 14 bases in between. Per germline, CDR1 SQVTM and CDR2 ANQGSEA. The CDR3 DNA sequence: TGCAGCGTTGAAGAGACAGGCGCGCTCCACGAGCAGTACTTC. Its translation is CSVEETGALHEQYF.

The chain couples TRBV6-6 to TRBJ2-3; TRBD1 matches at 7 bases. CDR1 and CDR2 from the germline V gene are MNHNY and SVGAGI (reference sequence). V lost 2 bases and J lost 5; bases outside the gene matches: 10. The CDR3 spans 16 residues. The CDR3 reads CASSYGQAELGDTQYF. The CDR3 DNA is TGTGCCAGCAGTTACGGACAGGCCGAATTGGGAGATACGCAGTATTTT.

The chain recombines TRBV4-1 with TRBJ2-7; the D is unclear. V gave up 5 bases and J gave up 3 bases, with 11 bases separating them. CDR1 is MGHRA and CDR2 is YSYEKL in the germline V gene. The CDR3 covers 13 residues. The CDR3 spells CASSSNDFYEQYF. CDR3 coding DNA: TGCGCCAGCAGCAGTAATGACTTCTACGAGCAGTACTTC.

The V gene is TRBV7-9, the J gene TRBJ2-1; possibly TRBD2 for D (5 bases). The CDR3 has 16 amino acids. In germline, CDR1 is SEHNR, CDR2 FQNEAQ (reference sequence). The V end lost 5 bases, the J end lost 9 bases, and 23 bases lay between the germline ends. CDR3 in amino acids: CASSPPPIGDMGEQFF. The CDR3 bases are TGTGCCAGCAGCCCCCCCCCTATCGGGGATATGGGTGAGCAGTTCTTC.

The chain joins TRBV27 to TRBJ1-1; D is unresolved. In germline, CDR1 is MNHEY, CDR2 SMNVEV (reference sequence). The V and J ends lost 9 bases and 1 base respectively, with 18 bases between them. This CDR3 comprises 15 residues. The CDR3 sequence: CARDGPRVKNTEAFF. CDR3 nucleotide sequence: TGTGCCAGGGACGGTCCAAGGGTCAAGAACACTGAAGCTTTCTTT.

This chain uses TRBV12-3 or TRBV12-4 with TRBJ2-5; 8 bases line up with TRBD1. The DNA end favors TRBJ2-7, so the J call may be wrong. The CDR3 has 14 amino acids. The chain's CDR3 is CASTPVGRGREQYF. Here the CDR3 DNA reads TGTGCCAGCACTCCTGTGGGCAGGGGGCGCGAGCAGTACTTC.

The V call is TRBV28, the J call TRBJ2-4; the D gene is possibly TRBD1 (5 bases). Germline V gives CDR1 MDHEN, CDR2 SYDVKM. V lost 4 bases and J 0 bases, leaving 10 bases between the germline ends. The CDR3 runs to 15 residues. The CDR3 sequence is CASSSQGVAKNIQYF. The CDR3 DNA sequence: TGTGCCAGCAGTTCCCAGGGCGTAGCCAAAAACATTCAGTACTTC.

The chain couples TRBV27 to TRBJ2-1, with a weak D call TRBD2 (6 bases). The CDR3 covers 14 residues. Between the trimmed V and J ends, which lost 8 bases and 3 bases, there was a span of 14 bases. CDR1 MNHEY and CDR2 SMNVEV come from the germline V gene (reference sequence). The CDR3 sequence is CASYPQEGYNEQFF. CDR3 DNA: TGTGCCAGCTATCCTCAGGAGGGCTACAATGAGCAGTTCTTC.

This chain joins TRBV20-1 and TRBJ1-2; 7 positions agree with TRBD1. The CDR3 is 15 amino acids. Germline CDR1 reads DFQATT; CDR2 reads SNEGSKA (reference sequence). The V segment lost 4 bases and the J segment 4 bases; nucleotides outside the gene matches: 12. CDR3 residues: CSANLYRGSGYGYTF. The CDR3, as DNA: TGCAGTGCTAACCTCTACAGGGGATCTGGCTATGGCTACACCTTC.